Below, 27 T cell receptor beta chains from the same sample are listed, as sequenced in a study of blood T cell repertoires in COVID-19. Clones were sequenced by immunoSEQ multiplex PCR, and TCRdb holds only the in-frame ones, with some missing. This sample yields 100,000 to 150,000 clones, of which more than 60% are seen a single time; around 2% belongs to the top ten. The sequencing input was peripheral blood. Receptors were obtained from a woman aged 70-85 years with acute or convalescent COVID-19.

Notes on this clone: The sample contains more than one DNA sequence encoding this CDR3. The chain carries TRBV19 and TRBJ1-1, with D perhaps matching TRBD1 (5 bases). Trimming cost V 3 bases and J 0 bases, with 8 bases left between them. This CDR3 is built from 14 residues. Germline lookup yields CDR1 LNHDA and CDR2 SQIVND (reference sequence). This chain's CDR3 is CASSIRGVNTEAFF. The CDR3 DNA reads as TGTGCCAGTAGTATTAGGGGCGTGAACACTGAAGCTTTCTTT.

The gene calls are TRBV10-3 and TRBJ2-1, with TRBD1 matching over 9 bases. The germline gives CDR1 ENHRY, CDR2 SYGVKD. CDR3 length: 15 amino acids. J was trimmed by 5 bases and V by 3 bases; bases with no gene match: 5. The DNA of the CDR3 is TGTGCCATCAGTGACGCCGGGACAGGGAACAATGAGCAGTTCTTC. It codes for CAISDAGTGNNEQFF.

This clone occurred a few times. V gene TRBV3-1 (or the pseudogene TRBV3-2) combines with J gene TRBJ2-2; 13 bases agree with TRBD2. V gave up 8 bases and J gave up 4 bases; unmatched junction bases: 4. The V gene's germline CDR1 is LGHDT and CDR2 YNNKEL (reference sequence). The CDR3 has 15 amino acids. The DNA for the CDR3 is TGTGCCAGCGAAAGGACTAGCGGGAGCACCGGGGAGCTGTTTTTT. Protein: CASERTSGSTGELFF.

J is TRBJ2-5 and V is TRBV12-5; 7 bases are a match to TRBD2. The germline V gene encodes CDR1 LGHNT and CDR2 FRNRAP. The CDR3 has 17 residues. V was pared by 0 bases and J by 9 bases, with 16 bases of the junction left unmatched. This chain's CDR3 is CASGLVSGGRRRVSQYF. CDR3 in DNA: TGTGCTAGTGGTTTGGTATCGGGGGGACGAAGACGGGTGTCCCAGTACTTC.

The V and J genes are TRBV5-6 and TRBJ1-3; 7 bases agree with TRBD1. This CDR3 is 15 amino acids long. The germline V gene encodes CDR1 SGHDT and CDR2 YYEEEE. Trimming at V came to 4 bases and at J to 0 bases, leaving 4 bases not matched to a gene. Here the CDR3 reads CASSLGQYSGNTIYF. CDR3 DNA: TGTGCCAGCAGCCTGGGACAGTACTCTGGAAACACCATATATTTT. The full variable domain, with the rest looked up from reference TRBV5-6 and TRBJ1-3, is DAGVTQSPTHLIKTRGQQVTLRCSPKSGHDTVSWYQQALGQGPQFIFQYYEEEERQRGNFPDRFSGHQFPNYSSELNVNALLLGDSALYLCASSLGQYSGNTIYFGEGSWLTVV.

This chain connects TRBV20-1 to TRBJ2-3; the match to TRBD2 covers 16 bases. The V gene end was trimmed by 3 bases and the J gene end by 6 bases; junction bases not matched to a gene: 6. The CDR3 sequence is 16 residues long. Germline V gives CDR1 DFQATT, CDR2 SNEGSKA (reference sequence). This chain's CDR3 is CSASPGLAGGPDTQYF. The CDR3, as DNA: TGCAGTGCTAGTCCGGGACTAGCGGGGGGGCCCGATACGCAGTATTTT.

V gene TRBV29-1 combines with J gene TRBJ2-3; 9 bases are a match to TRBD1. V lost 1 base to trimming and J lost 2 bases; unmatched junction nucleotides: 4. The germline gives CDR1 SQVTM, CDR2 ANQGSEA. CDR3 size: 15 residues. This chain's CDR3 is CSVEGQGDSTDTQYF. In DNA form, the CDR3 reads TGCAGCGTTGAAGGACAGGGGGATTCCACAGATACGCAGTATTTT.

The chain employs TRBV6-5 and TRBJ1-5; D is unclear. V was cut by 6 bases and J by 5 bases, with 14 bases left in between. The length of the CDR3 is 14 residues. CDR1 and CDR2 (germline): MNHEY, SVGAGI. The CDR3 sequence is CASSAVRSDQPQHF. In nucleotides, the CDR3 is TGTGCCAGCAGCGCGGTGAGGAGCGATCAGCCCCAGCATTTT.

V gene TRBV5-4 combines with J gene TRBJ1-2; TRBD1 agrees at 7 bases. The CDR3 consists of 14 residues. V lost 4 bases and J lost 4; bases outside the gene matches: 7. Per the germline V gene, CDR1 is SGHNT and CDR2 is YYREEE (reference sequence). The CDR3: CASSPRGQGYGYTF. CDR3 sequence (DNA): TGTGCCAGCAGCCCGAGGGGGCAGGGCTATGGCTACACCTTC.

The chain is built from TRBV2 and TRBJ2-2; D may be TRBD1 (6 bases). V lost 6 bases and J lost 5, with 13 bases in between. CDR3 length: 14 amino acids. Germline lookup yields CDR1 SNHLY and CDR2 FYNNEI. In DNA form, the CDR3 reads TGTGCCAGCAGGGGGCAGGGGTGGACCGGGGAGCTGTTTTTT. It yields the protein CASRGQGWTGELFF.

The chain has TRBV5-4 and TRBJ2-3; D remains unclear. Per germline, CDR1 SGHNT and CDR2 YYREEE (reference sequence). The length of the CDR3 is 15 residues. Trimming shortened V by 0 bases and J by 4 bases, and 12 bases separated the two germline ends. The CDR3 sequence: CASSLGSHLADTQYF. CDR3 DNA sequence: TGTGCCAGCAGCTTGGGAAGTCACTTAGCAGATACGCAGTATTTT.

The V call is TRBV11-2, the J call TRBJ2-7; D is perhaps TRBD2 (7 bases). Germline V gene sequence: CDR1 SGHAT, CDR2 FQNNGV. V lost 5 bases and J lost 5, with 22 bases in between. The CDR3 runs to 16 residues. CDR3 sequence: CASSLLGGRELHEQYF. In nucleotides, the CDR3 is TGTGCCAGCAGCCTTCTAGGGGGGCGGGAGCTACACGAGCAGTACTTC.

The chain combines TRBV6-4 with TRBJ1-2; D is ambiguous. CDR1 and CDR2 (germline): MRHNA, SNTAGT. V lost 2 bases, J lost 4 bases, and 8 bases lay in between. The CDR3 runs to 13 residues. The CDR3 loop is CASSDGRPYGYTF. The CDR3 DNA sequence: TGTGCCAGCAGTGACGGCAGGCCCTATGGCTACACCTTC.

The gene calls are TRBV9 and TRBJ1-1; D gene unclear. Germline CDR1 and CDR2: SGDLS and YYNGEE. The CDR3 totals 13 residues. V was clipped by 0 bases and J by 1 base, with 4 bases between them. The CDR3 DNA is TGTGCCAGCAGCGTAGACGGGAACACTGAAGCTTTCTTT. Encoded protein: CASSVDGNTEAFF.

The chain recombines TRBV24-1 with TRBJ2-3, with 10 bases aligning to TRBD1. V gave up 1 base and J gave up 5 bases; unmatched junction bases: 2. Germline V gene lookup returns CDR1 KGHDR and CDR2 SFDVKD. This CDR3 contains 15 residues. CDR3 coding DNA: TGTGCCACCAGTGATTTCGGGACAGGGGAAGATACGCAGTATTTT. The encoded protein is CATSDFGTGEDTQYF.

V gene TRBV5-1 combines with J gene TRBJ2-5, with 13 bases fitting TRBD2. The CDR3 sequence is 16 residues long. J gave up 5 bases and V 2 bases, and 6 bases lay outside the gene matches. Looked up from germline, CDR1 is SGHRS and CDR2 is YFSETQ. In DNA form, the CDR3 reads TGCGCCAGCAGCTTCGGACTAGCGGGAGTGGGGGAGACCCAGTACTTC. Amino acid sequence: CASSFGLAGVGETQYF.

This clone was counted between two and nine times. CDR3 protein: CATSWTGNDPAAGNTIYF. CDR3 nucleotide sequence: TGTGCCACCAGTTGGACAGGGAATGATCCTGCGGCGGGAAACACCATATATTTT. The rearrangement joins TRBV24-1 to TRBJ1-3; 8 bases match TRBD1. The CDR3 runs to 18 residues. Germline V gene data show CDR1 as KGHDR and CDR2 as SFDVKD. Losses at the gene ends were 6 bases for V and 4 bases for J; bases not matched to a gene: 16.

This clone occurred a few times. CDR3 loop: CASSPRLAGDEQYF. The CDR3, as DNA: TGTGCCAGCAGCCCCCGACTAGCGGGAGACGAGCAGTACTTC. This sequence joins TRBV5-4 and TRBJ2-7; the match to TRBD2 covers 12 bases. Germline V gene data show CDR1 as SGHNT and CDR2 as YYREEE (reference sequence). The CDR3 loop spans 14 amino acids. Trimming took 4 bases from V and 5 from J; bases not matched to a gene: 4.

The CDR3 protein is CASLGQGATGELFF. The CDR3 region has the DNA TGTGCCAGTTTAGGACAGGGGGCAACCGGGGAGCTGTTTTTT. V and J are TRBV19 and TRBJ2-2; TRBD1 aligns across 11 bases. Germline V gene data show CDR1 as LNHDA and CDR2 as SQIVND (reference sequence). The J segment lost 5 bases and the V segment lost 8 bases, leaving 4 bases of the junction unmatched. The CDR3 extends over 14 amino acids.

This clone was observed once. The J gene is TRBJ2-3, the V gene TRBV5-1; D perhaps matches TRBD2 (6 bases). Trimming took 4 bases from V and 2 from J, leaving 17 bases between them. The CDR3 loop spans 16 amino acids. Germline CDR1 reads SGHRS; CDR2 reads YFSETQ. CDR3 coding DNA: TGCGCCAGCAGCCCTACTAGAGGAGGGCCCACAGATACGCAGTATTTT. Protein: CASSPTRGGPTDTQYF.

In its sample, this clone was seen a few times. This chain links TRBV5-6 with TRBJ2-7; 7 bases agree with TRBD1. The germline V gene has CDR1 SGHDT and CDR2 YYEEEE. Unmatched junction bases numbered 9, after V lost 4 bases and J lost 2 bases. CDR3 length: 15 amino acids. This chain's CDR3 is CASSPSWDRAYEQYF. The CDR3 nucleotides are TGTGCCAGCAGCCCCTCCTGGGACAGAGCCTACGAGCAGTACTTC.

The chain joins TRBV6-5 to TRBJ1-5; the D gene is possibly TRBD1 (5 bases). The V and J ends lost 4 bases and 2 bases respectively, with 12 bases between them. CDR1 MNHEY and CDR2 SVGAGI come from the germline V gene. The CDR3 runs 15 residues. DNA of the CDR3: TGTGCCAGCAGTTCGATAGGGGTAGGCAATCAGCCCCAGCATTTT. This codes for CASSSIGVGNQPQHF.

The chain employs TRBV6-6 and TRBJ2-3, with 9 bases aligning to TRBD2. The germline CDR1 and CDR2 sequences are MNHNY and SVGAGI (reference sequence). This CDR3 is 15 amino acids long. V shed 3 bases and J 5 bases; nucleotides not matched to a gene: 6. The CDR3, as DNA: TGTGCCAGCAGTTATCCGCGGGGGGGTGGAGATACGCAGTATTTT. Amino acid sequence: CASSYPRGGGDTQYF.

The chain employs TRBV28 and TRBJ2-2; TRBD2 might be the D (6 bases). V gave up 5 bases and J gave up 5 bases, with 24 bases separating them. This CDR3 spans 18 amino acids. The germline gives CDR1 MDHEN, CDR2 SYDVKM. Here the CDR3 DNA reads TGTGCCAGCAGTGGAGGGGTATTGGGTTTTCTCGGGACCGGGGAGCTGTTTTTT. Its translation is CASSGGVLGFLGTGELFF. Complete variable domain (other parts from reference TRBV28 and TRBJ2-2): DVKVTQSSRYLVKRTGEKVFLECVQDMDHENMFWYRQDPGLGLRLIYFSYDVKMKEKGDIPEGYSVSREKKERFSLILESASTNQTSMYLCASSGGVLGFLGTGELFFGEGSRLTVL.

This clone was seen a handful of times. This chain joins TRBV15 and TRBJ2-1; TRBD2 is a possible D gene (6 bases). The CDR3 contains 14 residues. Germline CDR1 is LNHNV and CDR2 is YYDKDF (reference sequence). Between the trimmed V and J ends, which lost 1 base and 2 bases, there was a span of 6 bases. DNA for the CDR3: TGTGCCACCAGCAGAGCGGGGGCCTACAATGAGCAGTTCTTC. Encoded protein: CATSRAGAYNEQFF.

This clone was counted ten times or more. The rearrangement joins TRBV6-2 or TRBV6-3 to TRBJ2-7; D not certain. Trimming took off 5 bases at V and 3 bases at J, with 5 bases between the two ends. This CDR3 is built from 11 residues. Germline CDR1 and CDR2: MNHEY and SVGEGT. CDR3 in DNA: TGTGCCAGCAGTCTTAACTACGAGCAGTACTTC. Translation gives CASSLNYEQYF.

This rearrangement joins TRBV4-3 to TRBJ1-1; possibly TRBD1 for D (6 bases). Germline values: CDR1 LGHNA, CDR2 YSLEER. Trimming stripped 1 base from V and 9 bases from J, with 21 bases between. The CDR3 consists of 16 residues. The CDR3 loop reads CASSQGDIAGGSKAFF. The CDR3 DNA sequence: TGCGCCAGCAGCCAAGGGGACATTGCTGGAGGCAGCAAAGCTTTCTTT.